The source of this TCR beta chain is a study of T cells in Graves' hyperthyroidism and ophthalmopathy. The CDR3 is 15 residues long. Germline CDR1 KGHSH, CDR2 LQKENI. V shed 1 base and J shed 6 bases, with 16 bases lying between them. Regarding the study as a whole: Blood also held most thyroid clonotypes expanded beyond 0.001.

This clonotype was recorded once. As yet, its antigen is unknown. Patients with ophthalmopathy all had a Clinical Activity Score of at least 3, a NOSPECS grade of at least 4 and duration under 3 months. Amplified TCR beta CDR3 regions came from RNA transcripts. HTBI primers were employed in a first-round RT-PCR of the TCR CDR3. One entry per CDR3 protein, called by TCRdb with MiXCR from the multiplex PCR reads. The sample has hundreds of thousands of distinct CDR3 sequences, about 14% seen once. Source material: blood. J is TRBJ2-7 and V is TRBV18, with D perhaps matching TRBD1 (6 bases). This sequence originates from a woman in her 50s with Graves' ophthalmopathy. The CDR3 DNA reads as TGTGCCAGCTCACCACGGGGGCGAGGAAGTCTCGAGCAGTACTTC. This translates into CASSPRGRGSLEQYF. Using reference TRBV18 and TRBJ2-7 for the parts outside the CDR3, the full variable domain is NAGVMQNPRHLVRRRGQEARLRCSPMKGHSHVYWYRQLPEEGLKFMVYLQKENIIDESGMPKERFSAEFPKEGPSILRIQQVVRGDSAAYFCASSPRGRGSLEQYFGPGTRLTVT.